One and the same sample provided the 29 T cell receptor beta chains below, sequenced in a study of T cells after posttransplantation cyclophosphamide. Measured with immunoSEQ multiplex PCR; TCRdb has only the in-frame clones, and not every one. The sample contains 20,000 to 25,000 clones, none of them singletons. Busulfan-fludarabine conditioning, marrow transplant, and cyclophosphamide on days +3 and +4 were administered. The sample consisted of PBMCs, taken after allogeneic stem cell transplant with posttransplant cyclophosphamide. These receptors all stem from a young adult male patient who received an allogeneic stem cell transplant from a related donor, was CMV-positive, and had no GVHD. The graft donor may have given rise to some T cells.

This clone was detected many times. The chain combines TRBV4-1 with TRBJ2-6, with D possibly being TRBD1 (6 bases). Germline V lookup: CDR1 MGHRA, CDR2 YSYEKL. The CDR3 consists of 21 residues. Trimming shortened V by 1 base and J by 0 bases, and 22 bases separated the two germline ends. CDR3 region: CASSQAVLLGALGSGANVLTF. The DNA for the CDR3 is TGCGCCAGCAGCCAAGCTGTCCTCCTGGGGGCCTTGGGCTCTGGGGCCAACGTCCTGACTTTC.

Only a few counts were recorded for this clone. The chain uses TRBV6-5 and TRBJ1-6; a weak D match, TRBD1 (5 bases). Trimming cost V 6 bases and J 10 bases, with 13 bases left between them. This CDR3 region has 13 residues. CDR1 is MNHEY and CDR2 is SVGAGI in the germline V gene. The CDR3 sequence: CASRRQLYSPLHF. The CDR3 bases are TGTGCCAGCAGACGACAGTTGTACTCACCCCTCCACTTT.

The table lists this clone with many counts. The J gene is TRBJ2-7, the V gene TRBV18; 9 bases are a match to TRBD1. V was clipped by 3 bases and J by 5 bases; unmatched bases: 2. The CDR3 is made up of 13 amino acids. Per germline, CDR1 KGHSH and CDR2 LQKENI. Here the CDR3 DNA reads TGTGCCAGCTCACCCTGGACAGGGGACGAGCAGTACTTC. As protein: CASSPWTGDEQYF. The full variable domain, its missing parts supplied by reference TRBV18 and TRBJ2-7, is NAGVMQNPRHLVRRRGQEARLRCSPMKGHSHVYWYRQLPEEGLKFMVYLQKENIIDESGMPKERFSAEFPKEGPSILRIQQVVRGDSAAYFCASSPWTGDEQYFGPGTRLTVT.

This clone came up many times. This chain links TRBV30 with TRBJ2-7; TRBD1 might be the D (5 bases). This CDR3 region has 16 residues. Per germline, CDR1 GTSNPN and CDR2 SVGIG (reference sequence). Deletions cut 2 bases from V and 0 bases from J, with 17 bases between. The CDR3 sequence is CAWSPNKGSYSYEQYF. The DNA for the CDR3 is TGTGCCTGGAGTCCCAATAAGGGGTCTTACTCCTACGAGCAGTACTTC.

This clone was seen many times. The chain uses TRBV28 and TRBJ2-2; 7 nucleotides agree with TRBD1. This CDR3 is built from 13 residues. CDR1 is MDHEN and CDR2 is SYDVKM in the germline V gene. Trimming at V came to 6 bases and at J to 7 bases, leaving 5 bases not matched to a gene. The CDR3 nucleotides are TGTGCCAGCAGAAATACAGGGGTCGGGGAGCTGTTTTTT. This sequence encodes CASRNTGVGELFF.

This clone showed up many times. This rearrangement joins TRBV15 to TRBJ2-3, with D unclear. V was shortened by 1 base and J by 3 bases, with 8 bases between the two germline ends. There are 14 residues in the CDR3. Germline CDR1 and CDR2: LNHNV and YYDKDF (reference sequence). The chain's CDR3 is CATSRVRGTDTQYF. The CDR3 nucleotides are TGTGCCACCAGCAGAGTTCGCGGAACAGATACGCAGTATTTT.

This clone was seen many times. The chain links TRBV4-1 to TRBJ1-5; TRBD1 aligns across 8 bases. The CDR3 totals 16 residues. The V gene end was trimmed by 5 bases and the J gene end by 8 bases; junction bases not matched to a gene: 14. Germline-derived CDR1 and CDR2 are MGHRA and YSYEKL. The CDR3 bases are TGCGCCAGCAGCAACGTCCCGGACAGGGTACGGGAGCCCCAGCATTTT. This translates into CASSNVPDRVREPQHF.

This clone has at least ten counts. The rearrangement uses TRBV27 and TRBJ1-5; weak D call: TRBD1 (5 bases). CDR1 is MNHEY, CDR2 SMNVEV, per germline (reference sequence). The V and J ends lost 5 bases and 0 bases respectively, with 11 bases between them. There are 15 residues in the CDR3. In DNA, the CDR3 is TGTGCCAGCAGTGACGACAGTTTTAGCAATCAGCCCCAGCATTTT. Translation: CASSDDSFSNQPQHF.

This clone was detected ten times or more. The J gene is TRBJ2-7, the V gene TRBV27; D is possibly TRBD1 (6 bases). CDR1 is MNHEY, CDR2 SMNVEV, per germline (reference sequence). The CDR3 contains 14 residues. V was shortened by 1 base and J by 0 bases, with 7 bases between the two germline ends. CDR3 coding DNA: TGTGCCAGCAGTTTATGGGGGCCCTCCTACGAGCAGTACTTC. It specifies CASSLWGPSYEQYF.

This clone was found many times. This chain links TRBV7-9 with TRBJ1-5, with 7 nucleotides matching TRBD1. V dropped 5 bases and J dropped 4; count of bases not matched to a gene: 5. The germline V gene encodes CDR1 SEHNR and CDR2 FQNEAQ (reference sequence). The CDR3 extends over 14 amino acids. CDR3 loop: CASSRGTVNQPQHF. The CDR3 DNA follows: TGTGCCAGCAGCCGCGGGACAGTTAATCAGCCCCAGCATTTT.

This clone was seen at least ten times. CDR3: CASRTRQGPGYTF. The CDR3 DNA reads as TGTGCCAGTAGAACCCGACAGGGCCCGGGCTACACCTTC. The chain joins TRBV19 to TRBJ1-2, with 7 bases lining up with TRBD1. The V gene's germline CDR1 is LNHDA and CDR2 SQIVND (reference sequence). The CDR3 covers 13 residues. Trimming at V came to 6 bases and at J to 8 bases, leaving 9 bases not matched to a gene.

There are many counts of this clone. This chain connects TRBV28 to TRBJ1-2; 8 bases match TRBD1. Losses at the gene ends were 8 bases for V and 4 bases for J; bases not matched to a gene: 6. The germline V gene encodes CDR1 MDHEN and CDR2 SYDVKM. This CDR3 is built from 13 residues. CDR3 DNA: TGTGCCAGCTATGGACAGGGCACCTATGGCTACACCTTC. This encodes CASYGQGTYGYTF.

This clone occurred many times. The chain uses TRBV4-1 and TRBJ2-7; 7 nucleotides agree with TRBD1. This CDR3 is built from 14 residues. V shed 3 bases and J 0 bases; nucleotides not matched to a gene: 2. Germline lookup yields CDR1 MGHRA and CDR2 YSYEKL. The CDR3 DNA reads TGCGCCAGCAGCCACGGGACAGTCTCCTACGAGCAGTACTTC. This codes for CASSHGTVSYEQYF.

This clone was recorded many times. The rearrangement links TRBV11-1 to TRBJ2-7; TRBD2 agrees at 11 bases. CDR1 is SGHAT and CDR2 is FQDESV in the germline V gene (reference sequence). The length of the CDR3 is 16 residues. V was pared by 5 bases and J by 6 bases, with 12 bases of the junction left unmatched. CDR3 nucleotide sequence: TGTGCCAGCAGCCCATCTAGGGGGCTAGCGGGAGGCGAGCAGTACTTC. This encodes CASSPSRGLAGGEQYF. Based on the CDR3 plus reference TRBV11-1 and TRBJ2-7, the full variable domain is EAEVAQSPRYKITEKSQAVAFWCDPISGHATLYWYRQILGQGPELLVQFQDESVVDDSQLPKDRFSAERLKGVDSTLKIQPAELGDSAMYLCASSPSRGLAGGEQYFGPGTRLTVT.

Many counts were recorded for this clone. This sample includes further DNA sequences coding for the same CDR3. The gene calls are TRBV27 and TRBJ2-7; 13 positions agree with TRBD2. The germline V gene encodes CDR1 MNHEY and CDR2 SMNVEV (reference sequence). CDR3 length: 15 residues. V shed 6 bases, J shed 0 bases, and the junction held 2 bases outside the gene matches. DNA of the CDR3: TGTGCCAGCAGGACTAGCGGGGGGACCTCCTACGAGCAGTACTTC. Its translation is CASRTSGGTSYEQYF.

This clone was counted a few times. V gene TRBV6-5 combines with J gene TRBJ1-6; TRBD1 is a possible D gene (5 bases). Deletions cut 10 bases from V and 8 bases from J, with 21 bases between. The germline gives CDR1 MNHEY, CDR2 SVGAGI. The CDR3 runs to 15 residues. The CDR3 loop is CATSRVGTLDSPLHF. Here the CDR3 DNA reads TGTGCCACCTCGCGGGTCGGGACTTTAGATTCACCCCTCCACTTT.

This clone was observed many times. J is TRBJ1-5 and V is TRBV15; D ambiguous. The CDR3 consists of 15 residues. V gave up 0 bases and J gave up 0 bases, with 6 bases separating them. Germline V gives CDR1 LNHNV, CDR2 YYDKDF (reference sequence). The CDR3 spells CATSRDPLSNQPQHF. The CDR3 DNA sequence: TGTGCCACCAGCAGAGATCCCCTTAGCAATCAGCCCCAGCATTTT.

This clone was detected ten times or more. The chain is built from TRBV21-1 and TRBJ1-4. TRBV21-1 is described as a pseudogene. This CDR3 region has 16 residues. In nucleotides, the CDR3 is TGTGCCAGCAGCAAAGAGGACGGGGGAACTAATGAAAAACTGTTTTTT. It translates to CASSKEDGGTNEKLFF.

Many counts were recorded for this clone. The CDR3 nucleotides read TGTGCCAGCAGCCTAACCTCTAACTATGGCTACACCTTC. Translating gives CASSLTSNYGYTF. The rearrangement joins TRBV2 to TRBJ1-2, with D hard to call. The CDR3 consists of 13 residues. Germline V CDR1 and CDR2: SNHLY, FYNNEI. Deletions cut 6 bases from V and 0 bases from J, with 8 bases between.

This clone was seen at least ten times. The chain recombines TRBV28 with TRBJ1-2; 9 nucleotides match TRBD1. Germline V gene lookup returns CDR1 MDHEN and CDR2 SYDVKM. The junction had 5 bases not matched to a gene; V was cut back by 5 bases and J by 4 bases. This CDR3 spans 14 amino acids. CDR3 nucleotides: TGTGCCAGCAGTATGGACAGGGGCGTCTATGGCTACACCTTC. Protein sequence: CASSMDRGVYGYTF.

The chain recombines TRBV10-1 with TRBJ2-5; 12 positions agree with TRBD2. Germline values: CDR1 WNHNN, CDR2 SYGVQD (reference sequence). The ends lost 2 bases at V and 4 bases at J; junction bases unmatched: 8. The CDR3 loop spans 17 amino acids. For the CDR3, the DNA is TGCGCCAGCAGTGAGACCCGACTAGCGGGAGCGGGAGAGACCCAGTACTTC. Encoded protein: CASSETRLAGAGETQYF.

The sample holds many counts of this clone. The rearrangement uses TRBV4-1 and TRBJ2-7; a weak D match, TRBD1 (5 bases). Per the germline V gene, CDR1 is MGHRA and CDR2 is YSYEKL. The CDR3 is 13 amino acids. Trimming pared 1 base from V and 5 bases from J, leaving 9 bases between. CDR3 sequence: CASSQVVGDEQYF. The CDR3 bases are TGCGCCAGCAGCCAAGTTGTAGGGGACGAGCAGTACTTC.

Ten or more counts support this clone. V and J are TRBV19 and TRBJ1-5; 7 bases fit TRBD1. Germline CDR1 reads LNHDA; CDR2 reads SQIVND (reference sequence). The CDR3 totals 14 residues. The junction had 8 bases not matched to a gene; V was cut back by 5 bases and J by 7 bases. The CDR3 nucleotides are TGTGCCAGTAGTCCGACAGGGCTATCGCAGCCCCAGCATTTT. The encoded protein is CASSPTGLSQPQHF.

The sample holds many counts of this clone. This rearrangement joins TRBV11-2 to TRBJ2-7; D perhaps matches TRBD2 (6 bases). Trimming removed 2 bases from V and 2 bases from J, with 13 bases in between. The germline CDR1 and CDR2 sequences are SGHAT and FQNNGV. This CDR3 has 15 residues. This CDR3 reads CASSLWDGGAYEQYF. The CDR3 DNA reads TGTGCCAGCAGCTTATGGGACGGGGGAGCCTACGAGCAGTACTTC.

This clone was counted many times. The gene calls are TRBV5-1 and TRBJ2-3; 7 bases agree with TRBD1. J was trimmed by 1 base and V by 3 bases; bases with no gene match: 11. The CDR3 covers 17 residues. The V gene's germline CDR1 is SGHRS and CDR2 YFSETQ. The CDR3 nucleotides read TGCGCCAGCAGCTCGGTGGGGACAGCCGCACGCACAGATACGCAGTATTTT. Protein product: CASSSVGTAARTDTQYF.

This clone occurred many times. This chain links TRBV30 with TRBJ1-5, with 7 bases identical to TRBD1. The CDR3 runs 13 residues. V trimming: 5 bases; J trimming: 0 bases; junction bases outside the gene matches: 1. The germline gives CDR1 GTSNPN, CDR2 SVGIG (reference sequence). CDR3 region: CAWGTASNQPQHF. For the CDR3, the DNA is TGTGCCTGGGGGACAGCTAGCAATCAGCCCCAGCATTTT.

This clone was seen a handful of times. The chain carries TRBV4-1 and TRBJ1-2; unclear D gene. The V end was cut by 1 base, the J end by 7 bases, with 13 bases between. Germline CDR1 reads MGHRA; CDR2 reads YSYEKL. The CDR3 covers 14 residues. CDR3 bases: TGCGCCAGCAGCCAAGCGTCCCGGGAGGGTGGCTACACCTTC. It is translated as CASSQASREGGYTF.

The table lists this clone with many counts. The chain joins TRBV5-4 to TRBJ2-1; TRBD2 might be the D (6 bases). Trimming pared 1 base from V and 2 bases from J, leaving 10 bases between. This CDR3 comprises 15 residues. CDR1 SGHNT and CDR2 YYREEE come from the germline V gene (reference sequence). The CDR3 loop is CASSLRGGTYNEQFF. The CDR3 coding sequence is TGTGCCAGCAGCTTGAGGGGAGGAACCTACAATGAGCAGTTCTTC.

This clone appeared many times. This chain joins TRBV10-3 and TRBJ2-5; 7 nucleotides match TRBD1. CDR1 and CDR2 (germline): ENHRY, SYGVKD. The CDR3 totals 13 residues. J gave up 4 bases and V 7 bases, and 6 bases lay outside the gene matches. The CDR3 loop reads CAIKGPGGETQYF. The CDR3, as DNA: TGTGCCATCAAAGGGCCAGGGGGAGAGACCCAGTACTTC.